Given below is one T cell receptor (beta chain) in context. Its specificity is not known. This sample was taken from a study of cytomegalovirus exposure and HLA in healthy donors. Findings and limits, study-wide: The authors reported that TCR beta sequences could predict HLA-A and HLA-B alleles. These predictions were accurate for most subjects in the first cohort. Researchers left out some V segments, among them TRBV6-2 and TRBV6-3, as indistinguishable. In an earlier analysis, in several hundred donors, most V segments appeared productive either ~90% or ~30% of the time.

The length of the CDR3 is 13 residues. Trimming at V came to 1 base and at J to 8 bases, leaving 3 bases not matched to a gene. Germline loops: CDR1 SGHNT, CDR2 YYREEE (reference sequence). All the people who gave samples were healthy bone marrow donors. The PCR ran on 60 Vbeta and 13 Jbeta primers. Using immunoSEQ multiplex PCR, the repertoire was profiled, and TCRdb retains in-frame clones only, with some absent. The table lists about 98,000 clones, 75% to 85% of them singletons, with approximately 11% in the top ten. The gene calls are TRBV5-4 and TRBJ2-1, with 7 bases fitting TRBD1. The clonotype originates from a man between 18 and 29 years old in good health and CMV-seropositive. Sequencing was carried out using PBMCs. CDR3 nucleotide sequence: TGTGCCAGCAGCTTGAAGGGGGCGGATGAGCAGTTCTTC. Its protein product is CASSLKGADEQFF.